These 2 T cell receptor beta chains were sequenced from one sample in a study of cytotoxic CD8 clonotypes in ibrutinib-treated CLL. The protocol was immunoSEQ multiplex PCR, while the TCRdb copy is restricted to in-frame clones and leaves out a portion. The table records several thousand clones, approximately 60% of them present only once. This material consisted of PBMCs, taken before ibrutinib treatment. The receptors here all came from a human donor with chronic lymphocytic leukemia.

The rearrangement uses TRBV7-3 and TRBJ2-3; 11 bases are a match to TRBD2. The length of the CDR3 is 18 residues. The germline CDR1 and CDR2 sequences are SGHTA and FQGTGA. The ends lost 1 base at V and 2 bases at J; junction bases unmatched: 8. In DNA, the CDR3 is TGTGCCAGCAGCTTAAACCTAGCGGGAGGTTACTCCACAGATACGCAGTATTTT. It specifies CASSLNLAGGYSTDTQYF.

This clone was found a few times. The chain joins TRBV6-6 to TRBJ2-7; possible D gene TRBD1, 6 bases. The CDR3 totals 15 residues. Trimming stripped 0 bases from V and 2 bases from J, with 11 bases between. CDR1 and CDR2 from the germline V gene are MNHNY and SVGAGI (reference sequence). Written as DNA, the CDR3 is TGTGCCAGCAGTTACTCGTCAGGGGTCCCCTACGAGCAGTACTTC. Its translation: CASSYSSGVPYEQYF.